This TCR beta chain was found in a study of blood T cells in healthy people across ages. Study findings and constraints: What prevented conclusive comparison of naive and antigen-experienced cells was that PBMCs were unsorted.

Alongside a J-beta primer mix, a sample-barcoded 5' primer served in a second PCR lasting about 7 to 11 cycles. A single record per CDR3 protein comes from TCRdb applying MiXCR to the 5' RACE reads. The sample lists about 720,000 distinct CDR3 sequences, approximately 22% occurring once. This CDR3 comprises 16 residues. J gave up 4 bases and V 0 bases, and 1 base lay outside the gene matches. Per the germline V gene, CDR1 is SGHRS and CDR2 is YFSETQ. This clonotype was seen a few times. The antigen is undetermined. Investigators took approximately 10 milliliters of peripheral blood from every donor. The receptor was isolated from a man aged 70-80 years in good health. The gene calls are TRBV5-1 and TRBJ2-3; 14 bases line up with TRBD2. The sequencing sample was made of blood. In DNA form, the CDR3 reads TGCGCCAGCAGCTTGGTGACTAGCGGGAGGGCAGATACGCAGTATTTT. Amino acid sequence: CASSLVTSGRADTQYF. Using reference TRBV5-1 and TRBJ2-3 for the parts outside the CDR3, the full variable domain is KAGVTQTPRYLIKTRGQQVTLSCSPISGHRSVSWYQQTPGQGLQFLFEYFSETQRNKGNFPGRFSGRQFSNSRSEMNVSTLELGDSALYLCASSLVTSGRADTQYFGPGTRLTVL.